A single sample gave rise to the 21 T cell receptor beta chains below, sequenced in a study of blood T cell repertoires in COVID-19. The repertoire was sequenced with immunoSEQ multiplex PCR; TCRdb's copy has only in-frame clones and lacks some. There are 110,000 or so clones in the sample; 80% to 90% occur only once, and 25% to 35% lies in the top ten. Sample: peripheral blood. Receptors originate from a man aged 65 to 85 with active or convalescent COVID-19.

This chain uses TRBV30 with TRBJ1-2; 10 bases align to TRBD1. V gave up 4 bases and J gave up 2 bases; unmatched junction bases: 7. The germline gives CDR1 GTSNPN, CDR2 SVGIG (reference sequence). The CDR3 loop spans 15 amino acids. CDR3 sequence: CAWNPGQGINYGYTF. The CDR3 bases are TGTGCCTGGAATCCGGGACAGGGGATAAACTATGGCTACACCTTC.

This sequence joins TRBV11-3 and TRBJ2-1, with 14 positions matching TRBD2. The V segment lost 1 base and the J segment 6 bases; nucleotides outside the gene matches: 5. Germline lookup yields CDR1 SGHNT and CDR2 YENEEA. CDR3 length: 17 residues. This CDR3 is CASSLGGLAGVFNEQFF. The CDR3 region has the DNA TGTGCCAGCAGCTTAGGGGGACTAGCGGGAGTTTTCAATGAGCAGTTCTTC.

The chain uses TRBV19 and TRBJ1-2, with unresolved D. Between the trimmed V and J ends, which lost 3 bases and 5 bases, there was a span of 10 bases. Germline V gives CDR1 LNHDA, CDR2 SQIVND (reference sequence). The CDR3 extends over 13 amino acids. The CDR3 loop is CASSIIGEYGYTF. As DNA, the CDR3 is TGTGCCAGTAGTATTATCGGGGAATATGGCTACACCTTC.

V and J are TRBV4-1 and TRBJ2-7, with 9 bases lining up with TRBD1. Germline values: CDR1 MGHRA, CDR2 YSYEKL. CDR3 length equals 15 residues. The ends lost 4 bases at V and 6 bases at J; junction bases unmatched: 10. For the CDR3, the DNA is TGCGCCAGCAGCCCATCACCGACAGGGGGTTCCGAGCAGTACTTC. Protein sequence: CASSPSPTGGSEQYF.

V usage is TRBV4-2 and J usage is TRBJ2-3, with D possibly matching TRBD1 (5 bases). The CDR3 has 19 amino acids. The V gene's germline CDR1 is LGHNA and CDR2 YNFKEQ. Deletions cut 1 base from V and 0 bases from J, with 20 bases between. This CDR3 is CASSQGGTPARPSTDTQYF. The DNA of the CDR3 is TGTGCCAGCAGCCAAGGGGGCACCCCCGCTCGGCCTAGCACAGATACGCAGTATTTT.

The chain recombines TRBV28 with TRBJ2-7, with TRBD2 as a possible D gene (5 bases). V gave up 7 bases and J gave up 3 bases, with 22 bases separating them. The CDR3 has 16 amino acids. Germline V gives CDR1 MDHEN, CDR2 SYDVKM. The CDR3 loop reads CASTPERLAFGYEQYF. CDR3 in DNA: TGTGCCAGCACCCCTGAGAGGTTAGCGTTCGGCTACGAGCAGTACTTC.

The CDR3 DNA is TGTGCCACTTCCTCAGGGTATCGAACTGAAGCTTTCTTT. Protein product: CATSSGYRTEAFF. This rearrangement joins TRBV5-8 to TRBJ1-1; possibly TRBD1 for D (5 bases). The CDR3 extends over 13 amino acids. CDR1 and CDR2 (germline): SGHTS, YDEGEE. V lost 9 bases and J 5 bases, leaving 17 bases between the germline ends.

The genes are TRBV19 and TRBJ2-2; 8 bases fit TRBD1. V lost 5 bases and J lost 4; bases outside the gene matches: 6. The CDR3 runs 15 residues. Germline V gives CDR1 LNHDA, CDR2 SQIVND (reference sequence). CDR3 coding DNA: TGTGCCAGTAGTCACAGGGGGAGCAGCACCGGGGAGCTGTTTTTT. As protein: CASSHRGSSTGELFF.

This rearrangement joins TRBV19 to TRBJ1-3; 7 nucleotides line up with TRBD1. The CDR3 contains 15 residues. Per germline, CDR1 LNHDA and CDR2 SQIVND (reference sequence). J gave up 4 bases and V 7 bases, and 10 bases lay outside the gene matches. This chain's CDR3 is CASTPGRGSGNTIYF. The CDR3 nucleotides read TGTGCCAGTACCCCTGGCAGGGGGTCCGGAAACACCATATATTTT.

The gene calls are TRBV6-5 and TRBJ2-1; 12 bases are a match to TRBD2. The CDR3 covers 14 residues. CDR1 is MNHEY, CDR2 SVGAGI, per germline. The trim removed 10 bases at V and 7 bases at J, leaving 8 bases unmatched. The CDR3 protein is CATTGLAGTNEQFF. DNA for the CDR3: TGTGCCACCACAGGACTAGCGGGGACTAATGAGCAGTTCTTC.

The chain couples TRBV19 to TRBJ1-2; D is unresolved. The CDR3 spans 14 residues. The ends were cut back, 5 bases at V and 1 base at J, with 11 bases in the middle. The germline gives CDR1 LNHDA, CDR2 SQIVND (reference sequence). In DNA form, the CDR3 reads TGTGCCAGTAGTCCGCGAGGGATTAACTATGGCTACACCTTC. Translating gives CASSPRGINYGYTF.

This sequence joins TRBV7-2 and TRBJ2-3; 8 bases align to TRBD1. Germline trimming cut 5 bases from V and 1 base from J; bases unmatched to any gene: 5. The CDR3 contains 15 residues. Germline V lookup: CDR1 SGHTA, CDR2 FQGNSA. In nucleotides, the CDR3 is TGTGCCAGCAGCAGAGACAGGGGTGGCACAGATACGCAGTATTTT. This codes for CASSRDRGGTDTQYF.

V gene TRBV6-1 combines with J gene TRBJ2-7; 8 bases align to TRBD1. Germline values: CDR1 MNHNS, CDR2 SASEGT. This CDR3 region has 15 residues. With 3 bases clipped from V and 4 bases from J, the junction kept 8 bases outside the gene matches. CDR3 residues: CASSDWQGALYEQYF. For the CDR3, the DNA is TGTGCCAGCAGTGATTGGCAGGGGGCTTTGTACGAGCAGTACTTC.

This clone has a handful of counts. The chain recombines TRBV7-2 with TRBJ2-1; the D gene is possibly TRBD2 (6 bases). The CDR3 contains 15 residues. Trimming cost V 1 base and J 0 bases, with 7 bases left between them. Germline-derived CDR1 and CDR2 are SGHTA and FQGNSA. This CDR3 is CASSLDGSSYNEQFF. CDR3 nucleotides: TGTGCCAGCAGCTTAGACGGGAGCTCCTACAATGAGCAGTTCTTC.

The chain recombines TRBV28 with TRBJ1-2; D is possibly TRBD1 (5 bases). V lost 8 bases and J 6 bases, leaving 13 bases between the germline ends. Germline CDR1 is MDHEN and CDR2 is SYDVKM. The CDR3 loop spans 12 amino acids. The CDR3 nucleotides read TGTGCCAGCCTCTCCCCGGGGGATGGCTACACCTTC. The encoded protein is CASLSPGDGYTF.

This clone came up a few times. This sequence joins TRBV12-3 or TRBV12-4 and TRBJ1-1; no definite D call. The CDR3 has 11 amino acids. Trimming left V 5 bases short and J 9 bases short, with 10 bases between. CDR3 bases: TGTGCCAGCAGTGAAGACATAAAAGCTTTCTTT. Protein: CASSEDIKAFF.

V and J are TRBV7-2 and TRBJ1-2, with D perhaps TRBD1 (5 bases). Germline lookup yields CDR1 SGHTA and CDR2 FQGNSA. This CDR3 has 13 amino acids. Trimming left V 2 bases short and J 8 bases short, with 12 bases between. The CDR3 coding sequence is TGTGCCAGCAGCTTAAGCCCCCAGGGCGGCTACACCTTC. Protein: CASSLSPQGGYTF. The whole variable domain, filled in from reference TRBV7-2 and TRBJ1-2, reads GAGVSQSPSNKVTEKGKDVELRCDPISGHTALYWYRQSLGQGLEFLIYFQGNSAPDKSGLPSDRFSAERTGGSVSTLTIQRTQQEDSAVYLCASSLSPQGGYTFGSGTRLTVV.

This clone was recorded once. The chain's CDR3 is CASSLETGPYSPLHF. CDR3 nucleotides: TGTGCCAGCAGCTTAGAGACAGGTCCATATTCACCCCTCCACTTT. V gene TRBV11-2 combines with J gene TRBJ1-6, with D perhaps matching TRBD1 (6 bases). The CDR3 contains 15 residues. Germline values: CDR1 SGHAT, CDR2 FQNNGV. The V end was cut by 0 bases, the J end by 8 bases, with 11 bases between.

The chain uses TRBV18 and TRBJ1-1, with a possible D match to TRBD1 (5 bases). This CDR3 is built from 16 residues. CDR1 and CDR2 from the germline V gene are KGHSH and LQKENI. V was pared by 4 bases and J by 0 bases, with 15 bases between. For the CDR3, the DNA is TGTGCCAGCTCACAAAATATCGGACACCTGAACACTGAAGCTTTCTTT. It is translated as CASSQNIGHLNTEAFF.

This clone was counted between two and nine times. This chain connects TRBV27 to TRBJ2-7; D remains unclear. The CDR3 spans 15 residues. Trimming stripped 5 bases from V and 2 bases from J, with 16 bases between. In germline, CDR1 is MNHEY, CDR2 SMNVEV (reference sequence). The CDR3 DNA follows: TGTGCCAGCAGTAGAGTTCCTGTCACGGCCTACGAGCAGTACTTC. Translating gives CASSRVPVTAYEQYF.

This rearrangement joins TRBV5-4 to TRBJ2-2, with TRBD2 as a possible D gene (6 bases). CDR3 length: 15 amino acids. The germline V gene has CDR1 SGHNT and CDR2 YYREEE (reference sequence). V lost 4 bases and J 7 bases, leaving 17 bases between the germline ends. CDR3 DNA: TGTGCCAGCAGCCCGGACGGGAGAGGGGACGGGGAGCTGTTTTTT. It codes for CASSPDGRGDGELFF.